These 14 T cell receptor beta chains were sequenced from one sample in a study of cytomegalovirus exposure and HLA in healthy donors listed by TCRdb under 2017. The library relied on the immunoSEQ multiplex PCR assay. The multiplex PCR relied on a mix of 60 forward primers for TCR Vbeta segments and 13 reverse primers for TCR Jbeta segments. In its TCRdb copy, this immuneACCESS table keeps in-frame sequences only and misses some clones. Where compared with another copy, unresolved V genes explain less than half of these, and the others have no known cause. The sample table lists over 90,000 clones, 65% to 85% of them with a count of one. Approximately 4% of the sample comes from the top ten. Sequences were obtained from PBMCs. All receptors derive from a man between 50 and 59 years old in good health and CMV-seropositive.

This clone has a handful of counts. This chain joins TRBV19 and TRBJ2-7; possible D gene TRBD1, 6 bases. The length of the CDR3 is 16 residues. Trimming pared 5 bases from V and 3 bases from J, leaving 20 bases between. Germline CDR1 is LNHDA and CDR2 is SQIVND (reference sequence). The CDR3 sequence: CASSVTGARGNYEQYF. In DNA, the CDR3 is TGTGCCAGTAGTGTTACTGGAGCCAGGGGAAACTACGAGCAGTACTTC.

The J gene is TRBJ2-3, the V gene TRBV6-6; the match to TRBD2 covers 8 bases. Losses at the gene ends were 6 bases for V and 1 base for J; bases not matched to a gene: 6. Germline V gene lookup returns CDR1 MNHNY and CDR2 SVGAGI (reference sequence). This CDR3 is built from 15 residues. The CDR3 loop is CASRSGSFGTDTQYF. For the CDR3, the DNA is TGTGCCAGCAGAAGCGGGAGTTTTGGCACAGATACGCAGTATTTT.

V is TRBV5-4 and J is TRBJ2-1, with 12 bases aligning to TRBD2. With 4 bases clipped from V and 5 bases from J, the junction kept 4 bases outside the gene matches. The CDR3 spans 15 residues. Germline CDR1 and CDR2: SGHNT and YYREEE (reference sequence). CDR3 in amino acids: CASSQGLAGNNEQFF. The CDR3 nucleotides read TGTGCCAGCAGCCAAGGACTAGCGGGGAACAATGAGCAGTTCTTC.

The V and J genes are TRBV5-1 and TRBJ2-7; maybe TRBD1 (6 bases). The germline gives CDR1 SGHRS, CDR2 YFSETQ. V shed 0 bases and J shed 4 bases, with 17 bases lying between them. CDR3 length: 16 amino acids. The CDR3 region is CASSLGSGERRYEQYF. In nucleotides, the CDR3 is TGCGCCAGCAGCTTGGGGTCAGGGGAAAGGAGATACGAGCAGTACTTC.

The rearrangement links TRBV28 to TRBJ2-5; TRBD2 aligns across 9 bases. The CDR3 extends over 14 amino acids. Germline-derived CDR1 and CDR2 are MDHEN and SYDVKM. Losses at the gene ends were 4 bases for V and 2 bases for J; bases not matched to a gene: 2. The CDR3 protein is CASSWTSVQETQYF. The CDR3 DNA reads TGTGCCAGCAGTTGGACTAGCGTACAAGAGACCCAGTACTTC.

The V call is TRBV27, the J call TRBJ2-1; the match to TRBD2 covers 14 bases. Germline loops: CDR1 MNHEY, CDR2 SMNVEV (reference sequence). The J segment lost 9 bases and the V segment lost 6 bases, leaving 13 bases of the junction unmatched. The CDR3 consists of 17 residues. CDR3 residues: CASRSVGTSGSRGEQFF. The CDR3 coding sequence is TGTGCCAGCAGGTCAGTAGGGACTAGCGGGAGTCGGGGTGAGCAGTTCTTC.

CDR3 residues: CASSDESGADTQYF. The CDR3 coding sequence is TGTGCCAGCAGTGACGAGTCGGGGGCAGATACGCAGTATTTT. The chain links TRBV6-4 to TRBJ2-3; D possibly corresponds to TRBD2 (6 bases). This CDR3 contains 14 residues. The germline V gene has CDR1 MRHNA and CDR2 SNTAGT. Trimming cost V 2 bases and J 4 bases, with 10 bases left between them.

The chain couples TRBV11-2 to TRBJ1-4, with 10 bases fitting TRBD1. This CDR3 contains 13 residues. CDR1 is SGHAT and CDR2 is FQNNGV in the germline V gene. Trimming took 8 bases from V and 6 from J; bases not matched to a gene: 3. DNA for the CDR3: TGTGCCAGCGCGACAGGGGGCGATGAAAAACTGTTTTTT. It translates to CASATGGDEKLFF.

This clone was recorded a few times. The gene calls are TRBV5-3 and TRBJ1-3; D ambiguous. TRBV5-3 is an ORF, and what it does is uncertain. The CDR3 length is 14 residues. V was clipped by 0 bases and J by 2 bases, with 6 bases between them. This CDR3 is CARSLEQTGNTIYF. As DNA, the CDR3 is TGTGCCAGAAGCTTGGAACAGACTGGAAACACCATATATTTT.

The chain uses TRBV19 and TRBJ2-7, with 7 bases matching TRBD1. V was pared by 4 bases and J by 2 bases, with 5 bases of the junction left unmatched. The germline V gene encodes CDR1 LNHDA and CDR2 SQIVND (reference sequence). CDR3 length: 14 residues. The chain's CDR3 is CASSTRDRPYEQYF. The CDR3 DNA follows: TGTGCCAGTAGTACCAGGGACAGACCCTACGAGCAGTACTTC.

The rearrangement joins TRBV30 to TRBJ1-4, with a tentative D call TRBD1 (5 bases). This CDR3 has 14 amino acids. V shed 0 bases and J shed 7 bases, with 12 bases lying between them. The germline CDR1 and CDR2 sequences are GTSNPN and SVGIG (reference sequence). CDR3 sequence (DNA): TGTGCCTGGAGTGTAGGCAGGGCCGGTGAAAAACTGTTTTTT. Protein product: CAWSVGRAGEKLFF. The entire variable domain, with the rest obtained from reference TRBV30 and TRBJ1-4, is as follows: SQTIHQWPATLVQPVGSPLSLECTVEGTSNPNLYWYRQAAGRGLQLLFYSVGIGQISSEVPQNLSASRPQDRQFILSSKKLLLSDSGFYLCAWSVGRAGEKLFFGSGTQLSVL.

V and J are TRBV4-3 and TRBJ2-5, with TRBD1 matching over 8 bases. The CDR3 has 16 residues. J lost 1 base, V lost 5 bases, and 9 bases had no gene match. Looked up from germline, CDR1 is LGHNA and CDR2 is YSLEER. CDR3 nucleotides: TGCGCCAGCAGCAGGGGACAGGTGGGTTCCCAAGAGACCCAGTACTTC. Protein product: CASSRGQVGSQETQYF.

The chain's CDR3 is CASSQEDRVFDEQYF. The DNA for the CDR3 is TGCGCCAGCAGCCAAGAAGACAGGGTCTTCGACGAGCAGTACTTC. The chain has TRBV4-1 and TRBJ2-7; TRBD1 agrees at 7 bases. The germline gives CDR1 MGHRA, CDR2 YSYEKL. Trimming cost V 0 bases and J 5 bases; bases outside gene matches: 7. The CDR3 is made up of 15 amino acids.

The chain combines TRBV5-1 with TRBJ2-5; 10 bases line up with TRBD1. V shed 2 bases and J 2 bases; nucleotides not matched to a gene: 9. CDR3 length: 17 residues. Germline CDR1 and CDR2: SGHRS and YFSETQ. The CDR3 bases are TGCGCCAGCAGCTTAGGAGGCCGGGGACAGGGGCAAGAGACCCAGTACTTC. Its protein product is CASSLGGRGQGQETQYF.